The source of this T cell receptor beta chain is a study of Ad26.COV2.S vaccination and SARS-CoV-2 variants. Study findings and constraints: Similar non-spike TCR breadth was observed in recipients of vaccine and of placebo. Considerable breadth of spike-specific CD8+ and CD4+ T cell responses has reportedly been documented following vaccination.

Clones were sequenced by immunoSEQ multiplex PCR, and TCRdb holds only the in-frame ones, with some missing. Altogether 440,000 or so clones are present, 80% to 95% being singletons, with the ten largest covering approximately 4.3%. The CDR3 is 14 residues long. Treatment given: some 20 received Ad26.COV2.S at low or high dose, single or two shots; about 5 received placebo; per-sample allocation not given. Vaccine and placebo recipients were sampled on day 63 after the first injection. The sample holds many counts of this clone. Antigen specificity is unknown. This clonotype was sampled from a person between 18 and 60 years old who received the Ad26.COV2.S COVID-19 vaccine or a placebo. Sequences were derived from peripheral blood, sampled in a trial of Ad26.COV2.S vaccine versus placebo. The chain combines TRBV21-1 with TRBJ2-7. TRBV21-1 is noted as a pseudogene. The CDR3 is CASSKDDPKYEQYF. In DNA form, the CDR3 reads TGTGCCAGCAGCAAAGATGACCCTAAATACGAGCAGTACTTC.